A single sample gave rise to the 11 T cell receptor beta chains below, sequenced in a study of blood T cell repertoires in COVID-19 (dated by TCRdb to about 2020). The receptor library was made with the immunoSEQ multiplex PCR assay. TCRdb stores this immuneACCESS table with in-frame sequences only. Part of the clones is absent; in the studies checked, under half of the shortfall reflects unresolved V genes, and no reason is known for the rest. For this sample the table gives fewer than 250,000 clones, of which 88% were detected only once. The ten largest clones take up about 6.6% of the sample. Source material: peripheral blood. The receptors stem from a woman in her thirties or forties who had recovered from COVID-19.

The CDR3 loop reads CASSPLAPAYEQYF. The CDR3 DNA follows: TGTGCCAGCAGCCCACTAGCGCCCGCCTACGAGCAGTACTTC. This chain connects TRBV6-6 to TRBJ2-7, with 7 bases aligning to TRBD2. V lost 6 bases, J lost 2 bases, and 7 bases stayed unmatched. The length of the CDR3 is 14 residues. Germline assignment: CDR1 MNHNY and CDR2 SVGAGI (reference sequence).

The J gene is TRBJ2-1, the V gene TRBV30, with 10 bases matching TRBD1. The CDR3 is 17 amino acids. Germline loops: CDR1 GTSNPN, CDR2 SVGIG (reference sequence). The V gene end was trimmed by 1 base and the J gene end by 4 bases; junction bases not matched to a gene: 10. Written as DNA, the CDR3 is TGTGCCTGGAGTGGTCGGACAGGGGGGTGGGAGTACAATGAGCAGTTCTTC. It yields the protein CAWSGRTGGWEYNEQFF. Combining the CDR3 with reference TRBV30 and TRBJ2-1 gives the whole variable domain SQTIHQWPATLVQPVGSPLSLECTVEGTSNPNLYWYRQAAGRGLQLLFYSVGIGQISSEVPQNLSASRPQDRQFILSSKKLLLSDSGFYLCAWSGRTGGWEYNEQFFGPGTRLTVL.

The V gene is TRBV7-9, the J gene TRBJ2-7; 13 positions agree with TRBD2. Germline loops: CDR1 SEHNR, CDR2 FQNEAQ (reference sequence). The CDR3 contains 15 residues. Unmatched junction bases numbered 5, after V lost 4 bases and J lost 5 bases. The CDR3 DNA reads TGTGCCAGCAGCTCAACCGGGACTAGCGGGAACGAGCAGTACTTC. Residues: CASSSTGTSGNEQYF.

The rearrangement joins TRBV5-1 to TRBJ2-1; 13 bases match TRBD2. Germline assignment: CDR1 SGHRS and CDR2 YFSETQ. With V trimmed by 4 bases and J by 9 bases, 10 bases remained unmatched. CDR3 length equals 16 residues. The CDR3 DNA reads as TGCGCCAGCAGCCCGGGACTAGCGGGAATTCGTGGTGAGCAGTTCTTC. It is translated as CASSPGLAGIRGEQFF. The whole variable domain, filled in from reference TRBV5-1 and TRBJ2-1, reads KAGVTQTPRYLIKTRGQQVTLSCSPISGHRSVSWYQQTPGQGLQFLFEYFSETQRNKGNFPGRFSGRQFSNSRSEMNVSTLELGDSALYLCASSPGLAGIRGEQFFGPGTRLTVL.

The chain links TRBV6-4 to TRBJ1-1; 8 nucleotides line up with TRBD1. V was clipped by 3 bases and J by 9 bases; unmatched bases: 9. CDR1 is MRHNA, CDR2 SNTAGT, per germline. The CDR3 runs to 14 residues. The CDR3 reads CASSEQGGETQAFF. The CDR3 DNA follows: TGTGCCAGCAGTGAACAGGGGGGAGAGACTCAAGCTTTCTTT.

The chain uses TRBV7-2 and TRBJ2-1, with TRBD2 matching over 8 bases. This CDR3 comprises 16 residues. Losses at the gene ends were 5 bases for V and 5 bases for J; bases not matched to a gene: 11. Looked up from germline, CDR1 is SGHTA and CDR2 is FQGNSA. The CDR3 DNA is TGTGCCAGCAGCCGTAGCGGGACGGGTTACAACAATGAGCAGTTCTTC. Translation gives CASSRSGTGYNNEQFF. Together with reference TRBV7-2 and TRBJ2-1, the CDR3 gives the full variable domain: GAGVSQSPSNKVTEKGKDVELRCDPISGHTALYWYRQSLGQGLEFLIYFQGNSAPDKSGLPSDRFSAERTGGSVSTLTIQRTQQEDSAVYLCASSRSGTGYNNEQFFGPGTRLTVL.

The chain joins TRBV7-9 to TRBJ2-3, with TRBD2 matching over 8 bases. CDR3 size: 17 residues. Germline CDR1 SEHNR, CDR2 FQNEAQ (reference sequence). V was clipped by 5 bases and J by 0 bases; unmatched bases: 10. CDR3 sequence reads: CASSPPTSGTSTDTQYF. Here the CDR3 DNA reads TGTGCCAGCAGCCCCCCCACTAGCGGCACTAGCACAGATACGCAGTATTTT. Supplemented by reference TRBV7-9 and TRBJ2-3, the full variable domain reads DTGVSQNPRHKITKRGQNVTFRCDPISEHNRLYWYRQTLGQGPEFLTYFQNEAQLEKSRLLSDRFSAERPKGSFSTLEIQRTEQGDSAMYLCASSPPTSGTSTDTQYFGPGTRLTVL.

The rearrangement links TRBV9 to TRBJ2-1; D may be TRBD2 (5 bases). CDR3 length equals 16 residues. Looked up from germline, CDR1 is SGDLS and CDR2 is YYNGEE. V lost 0 bases and J lost 3, with 13 bases in between. CDR3 coding DNA: TGTGCCAGCAGCGTAGGACGGGGATCAGACTACAATGAGCAGTTCTTC. Translating it yields CASSVGRGSDYNEQFF. The complete variable domain, with remaining parts taken from reference TRBV9 and TRBJ2-1, reads DSGVTQTPKHLITATGQRVTLRCSPRSGDLSVYWYQQSLDQGLQFLIQYYNGEERAKGNILERFSAQQFPDLHSELNLSSLELGDSALYFCASSVGRGSDYNEQFFGPGTRLTVL.

V usage is TRBV11-2 and J usage is TRBJ2-3; D possibly corresponds to TRBD2 (5 bases). Germline CDR1 reads SGHAT; CDR2 reads FQNNGV. The CDR3 sequence is 13 residues long. With 4 bases removed from V and 2 bases from J, the gap between germline ends came to 7 bases. CDR3: CASSSGLTDTQYF. The DNA of the CDR3 is TGTGCCAGCAGCTCCGGACTCACAGATACGCAGTATTTT.

The rearrangement joins TRBV14 to TRBJ1-1; perhaps TRBD1 as D (6 bases). Germline assignment: CDR1 SGHDN and CDR2 FVKESK. V was pared by 6 bases and J by 2 bases, with 13 bases between. The CDR3 sequence is 14 residues long. CDR3 in DNA: TGTGCCAGCAGACGACAGGCCGTTAACACTGAAGCTTTCTTT. Translated, it gives CASRRQAVNTEAFF.

The V and J genes are TRBV29-1 and TRBJ2-7; TRBD1 matches 12 bases. J lost 6 bases, V lost 7 bases, and 4 bases had no gene match. The CDR3 covers 12 residues. Germline-derived CDR1 and CDR2 are SQVTM and ANQGSEA. CDR3 sequence reads: CSAGQGASEQYF. In DNA form, the CDR3 reads TGCAGCGCGGGACAGGGGGCGAGCGAGCAGTACTTC.